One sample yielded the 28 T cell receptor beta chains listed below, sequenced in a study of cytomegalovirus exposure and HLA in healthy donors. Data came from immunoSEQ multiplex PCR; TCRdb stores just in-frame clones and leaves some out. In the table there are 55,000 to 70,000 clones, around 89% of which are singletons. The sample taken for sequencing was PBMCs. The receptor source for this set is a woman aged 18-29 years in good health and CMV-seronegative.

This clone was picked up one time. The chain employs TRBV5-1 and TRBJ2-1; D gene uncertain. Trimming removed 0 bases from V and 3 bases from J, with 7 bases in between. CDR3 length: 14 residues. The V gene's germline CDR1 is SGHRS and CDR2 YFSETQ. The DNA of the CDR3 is TGCGCCAGCAGCTTGGATGTTAGCTACAATGAGCAGTTCTTC. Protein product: CASSLDVSYNEQFF. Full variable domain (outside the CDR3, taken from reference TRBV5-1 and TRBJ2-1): KAGVTQTPRYLIKTRGQQVTLSCSPISGHRSVSWYQQTPGQGLQFLFEYFSETQRNKGNFPGRFSGRQFSNSRSEMNVSTLELGDSALYLCASSLDVSYNEQFFGPGTRLTVL.

CDR3 in amino acids: CASRREGMYEQYF. In DNA, the CDR3 is TGTGCCAGCAGACGGGAGGGTATGTACGAGCAGTACTTC. The chain uses TRBV5-4 and TRBJ2-7; 8 positions match TRBD2. The CDR3 spans 13 residues. Germline assignment: CDR1 SGHNT and CDR2 YYREEE (reference sequence). Trimming took 5 bases from V and 4 from J; bases not matched to a gene: 5.

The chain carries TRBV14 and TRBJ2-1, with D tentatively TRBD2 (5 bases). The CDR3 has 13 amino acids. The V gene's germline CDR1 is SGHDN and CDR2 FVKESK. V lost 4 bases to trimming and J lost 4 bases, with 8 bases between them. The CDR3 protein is CASSRELYNEQFF. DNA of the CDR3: TGTGCCAGCAGCCGGGAGCTTTACAATGAGCAGTTCTTC.

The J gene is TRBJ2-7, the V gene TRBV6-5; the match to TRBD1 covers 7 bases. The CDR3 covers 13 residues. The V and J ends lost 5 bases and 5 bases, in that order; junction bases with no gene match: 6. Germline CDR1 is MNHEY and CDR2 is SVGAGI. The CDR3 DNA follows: TGTGCCAGCAGTAGGACAGGACGAGACGAGCAGTACTTC. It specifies CASSRTGRDEQYF.

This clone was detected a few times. This CDR3 reads CATQLGGAGAQETQYF. In DNA, the CDR3 is TGTGCCACCCAACTGGGGGGTGCGGGGGCACAAGAGACCCAGTACTTC. The genes are TRBV28 and TRBJ2-5; maybe TRBD2 (7 bases). Germline CDR1 MDHEN, CDR2 SYDVKM. Deletions cut 10 bases from V and 2 bases from J, with 23 bases between. The CDR3 totals 16 residues. The full variable domain, completed using reference TRBV28 and TRBJ2-5, is DVKVTQSSRYLVKRTGEKVFLECVQDMDHENMFWYRQDPGLGLRLIYFSYDVKMKEKGDIPEGYSVSREKKERFSLILESASTNQTSMYLCATQLGGAGAQETQYFGPGTRLLVL.

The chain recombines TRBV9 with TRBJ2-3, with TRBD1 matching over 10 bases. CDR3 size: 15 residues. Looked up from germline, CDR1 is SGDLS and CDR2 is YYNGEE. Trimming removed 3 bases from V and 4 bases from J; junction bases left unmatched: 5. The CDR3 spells CASSAGTGVSDTQYF. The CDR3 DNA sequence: TGTGCCAGCAGCGCGGGGACAGGGGTCTCAGATACGCAGTATTTT.

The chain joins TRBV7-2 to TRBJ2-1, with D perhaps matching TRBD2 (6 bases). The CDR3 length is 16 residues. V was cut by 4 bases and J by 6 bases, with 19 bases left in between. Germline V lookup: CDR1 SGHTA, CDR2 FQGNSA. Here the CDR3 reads CASSWSGVHTSNEQFF. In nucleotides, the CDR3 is TGTGCCAGCAGCTGGTCGGGGGTACACACGAGCAATGAGCAGTTCTTC.

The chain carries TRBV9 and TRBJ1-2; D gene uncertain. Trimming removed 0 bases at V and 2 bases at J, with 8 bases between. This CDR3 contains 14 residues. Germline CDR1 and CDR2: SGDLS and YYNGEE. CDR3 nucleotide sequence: TGTGCCAGCAGCGTAGGAGGGATAAACTATGGCTACACCTTC. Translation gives CASSVGGINYGYTF.

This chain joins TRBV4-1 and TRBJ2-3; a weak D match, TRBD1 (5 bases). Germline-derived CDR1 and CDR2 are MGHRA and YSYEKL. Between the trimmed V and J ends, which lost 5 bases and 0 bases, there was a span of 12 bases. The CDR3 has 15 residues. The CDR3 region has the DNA TGCGCCAGCAGCTTCGACAGCCAAAGCACAGATACGCAGTATTTT. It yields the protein CASSFDSQSTDTQYF.

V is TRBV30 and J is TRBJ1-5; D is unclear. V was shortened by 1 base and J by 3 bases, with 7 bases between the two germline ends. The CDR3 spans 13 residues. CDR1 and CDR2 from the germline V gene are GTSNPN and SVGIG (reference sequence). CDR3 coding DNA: TGTGCCTGGAGTGACAGAACCAATCAGCCCCAGCATTTT. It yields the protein CAWSDRTNQPQHF.

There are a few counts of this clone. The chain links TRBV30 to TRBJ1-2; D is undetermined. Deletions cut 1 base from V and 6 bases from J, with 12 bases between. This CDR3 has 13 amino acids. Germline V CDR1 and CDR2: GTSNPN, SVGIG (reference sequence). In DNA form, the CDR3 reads TGTGCCTGGAGTGGAGGATTTTATGATGGCTACACCTTC. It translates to CAWSGGFYDGYTF. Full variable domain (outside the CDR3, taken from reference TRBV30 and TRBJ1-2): SQTIHQWPATLVQPVGSPLSLECTVEGTSNPNLYWYRQAAGRGLQLLFYSVGIGQISSEVPQNLSASRPQDRQFILSSKKLLLSDSGFYLCAWSGGFYDGYTFGSGTRLTVV.

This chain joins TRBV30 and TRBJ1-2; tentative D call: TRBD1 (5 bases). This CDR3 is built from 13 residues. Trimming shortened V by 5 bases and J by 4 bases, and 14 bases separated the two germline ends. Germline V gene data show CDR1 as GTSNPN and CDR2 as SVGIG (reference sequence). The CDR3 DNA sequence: TGTGCCTGGTCGCCCGGGGGGTCCTATGGCTACACCTTC. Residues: CAWSPGGSYGYTF.

Here the CDR3 DNA reads TGTGCCATAAGACGGGGGATTTATGGCTACACCTTC. Amino acids: CAIRRGIYGYTF. The rearrangement links TRBV6-5 to TRBJ1-2; maybe TRBD1 (5 bases). The CDR3 runs 12 residues. From germline, CDR1 is MNHEY and CDR2 SVGAGI. Trimming pared 10 bases from V and 5 bases from J, leaving 14 bases between.

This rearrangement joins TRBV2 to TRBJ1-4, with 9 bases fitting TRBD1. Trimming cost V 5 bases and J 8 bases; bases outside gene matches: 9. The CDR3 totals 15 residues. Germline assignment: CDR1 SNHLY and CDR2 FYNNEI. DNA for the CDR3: TGTGCCAGCAGTATACAGGGGGCTAGGCGGGAAAAACTGTTTTTT. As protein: CASSIQGARREKLFF.

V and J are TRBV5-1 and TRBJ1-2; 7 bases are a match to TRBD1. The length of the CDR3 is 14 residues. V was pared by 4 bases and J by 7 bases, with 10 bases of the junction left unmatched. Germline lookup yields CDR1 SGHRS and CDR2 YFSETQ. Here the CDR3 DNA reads TGCGCCAGCAGCCTAAAACAGGGGTTTGGTGGCTACACCTTC. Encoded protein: CASSLKQGFGGYTF.

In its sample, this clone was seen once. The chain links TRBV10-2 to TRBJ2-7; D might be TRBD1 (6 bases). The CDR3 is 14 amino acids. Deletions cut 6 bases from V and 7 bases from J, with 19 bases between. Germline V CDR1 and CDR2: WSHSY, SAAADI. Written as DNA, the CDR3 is TGCGCCAGCAGGGACAGACAACGTTATCTTGAGCAGTACTTC. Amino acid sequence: CASRDRQRYLEQYF.

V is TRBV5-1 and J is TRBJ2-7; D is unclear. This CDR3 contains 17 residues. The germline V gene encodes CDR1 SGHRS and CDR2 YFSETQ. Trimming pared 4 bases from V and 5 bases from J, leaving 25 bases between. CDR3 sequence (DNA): TGCGCCAGCAGCGTAACCCCCCTTGGGCTGCTCCGGAACGAGCAGTACTTC. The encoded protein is CASSVTPLGLLRNEQYF.

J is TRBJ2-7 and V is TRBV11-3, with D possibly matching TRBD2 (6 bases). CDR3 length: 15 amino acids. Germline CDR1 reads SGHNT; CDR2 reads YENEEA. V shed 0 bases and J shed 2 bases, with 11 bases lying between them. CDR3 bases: TGTGCCAGCAGCTTAGATGGGACTTCTACCTACGAGCAGTACTTC. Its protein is CASSLDGTSTYEQYF.

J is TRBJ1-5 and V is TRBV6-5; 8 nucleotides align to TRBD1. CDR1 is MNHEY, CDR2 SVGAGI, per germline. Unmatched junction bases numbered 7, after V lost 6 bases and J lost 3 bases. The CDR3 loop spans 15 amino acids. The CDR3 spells CASSAQGADNQPQHF. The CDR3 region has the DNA TGTGCCAGCAGCGCTCAGGGGGCAGACAATCAGCCCCAGCATTTT.

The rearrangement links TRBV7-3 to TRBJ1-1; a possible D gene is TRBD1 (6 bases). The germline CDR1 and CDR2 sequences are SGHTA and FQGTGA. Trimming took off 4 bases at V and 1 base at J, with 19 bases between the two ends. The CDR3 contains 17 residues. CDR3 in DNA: TGTGCCAGCAGCTCCCCGTTCTTTAGGACAGCGAACACTGAAGCTTTCTTT. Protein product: CASSSPFFRTANTEAFF.

CDR3: CASSLDRGSSYEQYF. CDR3 bases: TGTGCCAGCAGCTTGGACAGGGGGAGCTCCTACGAGCAGTACTTC. This rearrangement joins TRBV5-5 to TRBJ2-7; 8 positions match TRBD1. The V and J ends lost 0 bases and 0 bases, in that order; junction bases with no gene match: 2. The CDR3 runs 15 residues. Germline V gene data show CDR1 as SGHKS and CDR2 as YYEKEE (reference sequence).

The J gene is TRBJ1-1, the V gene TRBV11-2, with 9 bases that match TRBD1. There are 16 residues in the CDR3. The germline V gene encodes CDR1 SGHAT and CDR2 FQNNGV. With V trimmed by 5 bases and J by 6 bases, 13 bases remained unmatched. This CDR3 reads CASSALGGTGSPEAFF. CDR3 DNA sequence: TGTGCCAGCAGCGCCCTGGGGGGGACAGGGTCGCCTGAAGCTTTCTTT. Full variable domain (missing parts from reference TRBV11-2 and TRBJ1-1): EAGVAQSPRYKIIEKRQSVAFWCNPISGHATLYWYQQILGQGPKLLIQFQNNGVVDDSQLPKDRFSAERLKGVDSTLKIQPAKLEDSAVYLCASSALGGTGSPEAFFGQGTRLTVV.

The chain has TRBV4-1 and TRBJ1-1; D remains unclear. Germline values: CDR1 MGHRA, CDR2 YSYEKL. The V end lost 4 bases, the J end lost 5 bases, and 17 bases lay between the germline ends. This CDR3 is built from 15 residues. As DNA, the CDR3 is TGCGCCAGCAGCCCGCGACCCAGTCCGAGGACTGAAGCTTTCTTT. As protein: CASSPRPSPRTEAFF.

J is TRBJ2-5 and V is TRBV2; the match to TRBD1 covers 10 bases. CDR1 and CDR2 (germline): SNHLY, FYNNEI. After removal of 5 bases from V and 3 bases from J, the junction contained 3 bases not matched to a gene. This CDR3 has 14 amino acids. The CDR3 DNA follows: TGTGCCAGCAGTCCGACAGGGGGCGAAGAGACCCAGTACTTC. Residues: CASSPTGGEETQYF.

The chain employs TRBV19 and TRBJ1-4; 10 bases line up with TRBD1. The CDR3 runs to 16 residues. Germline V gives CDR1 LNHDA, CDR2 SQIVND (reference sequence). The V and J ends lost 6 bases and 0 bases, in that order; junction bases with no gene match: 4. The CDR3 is CASSRGQGATNEKLFF. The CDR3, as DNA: TGTGCCAGTAGCCGAGGACAGGGGGCAACTAATGAAAAACTGTTTTTT.

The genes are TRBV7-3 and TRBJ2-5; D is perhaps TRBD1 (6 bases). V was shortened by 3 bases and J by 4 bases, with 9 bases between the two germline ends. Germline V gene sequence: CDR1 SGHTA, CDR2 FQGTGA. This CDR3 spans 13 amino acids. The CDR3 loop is CASSFFRGETQYF. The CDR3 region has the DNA TGTGCCAGCAGCTTCTTCAGGGGAGAGACCCAGTACTTC.

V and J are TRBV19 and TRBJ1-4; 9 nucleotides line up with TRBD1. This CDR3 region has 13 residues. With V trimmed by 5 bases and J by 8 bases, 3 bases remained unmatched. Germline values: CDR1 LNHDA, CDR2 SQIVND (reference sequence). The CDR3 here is CASSGQGYEKLFF. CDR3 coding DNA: TGTGCCAGTAGTGGACAGGGGTACGAAAAACTGTTTTTT.

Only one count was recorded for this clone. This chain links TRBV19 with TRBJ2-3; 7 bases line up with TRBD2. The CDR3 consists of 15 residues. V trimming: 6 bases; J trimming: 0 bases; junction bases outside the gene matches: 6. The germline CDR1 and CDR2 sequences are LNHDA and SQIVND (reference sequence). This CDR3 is CASRATSTSTDTQYF. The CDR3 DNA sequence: TGTGCCAGTAGGGCGACTAGCACAAGCACAGATACGCAGTATTTT.